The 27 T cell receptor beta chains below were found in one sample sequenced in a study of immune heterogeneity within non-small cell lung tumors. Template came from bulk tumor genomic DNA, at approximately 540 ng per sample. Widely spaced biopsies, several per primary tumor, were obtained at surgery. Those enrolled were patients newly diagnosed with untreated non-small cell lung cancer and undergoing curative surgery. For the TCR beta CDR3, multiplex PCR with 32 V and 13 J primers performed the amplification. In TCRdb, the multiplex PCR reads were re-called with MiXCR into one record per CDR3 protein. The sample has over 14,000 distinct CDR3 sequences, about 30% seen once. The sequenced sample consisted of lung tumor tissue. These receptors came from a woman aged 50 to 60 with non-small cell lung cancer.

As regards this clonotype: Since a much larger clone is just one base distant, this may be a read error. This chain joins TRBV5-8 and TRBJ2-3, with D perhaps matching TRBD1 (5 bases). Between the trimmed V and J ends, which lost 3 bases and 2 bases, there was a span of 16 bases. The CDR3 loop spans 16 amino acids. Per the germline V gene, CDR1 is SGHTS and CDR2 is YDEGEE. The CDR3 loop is CASSYKTAYITDTQYF. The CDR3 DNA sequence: TGTGCCAGCAGCTACAAGACAGCCTATATCACAGATACGCAGTATTTT.

The DNA of the CDR3 is TGCGCCAGCATGCGGACTAGCGGGACGGGGGCCCAGTACTTC. Encoded protein: CASMRTSGTGAQYF. The chain combines TRBV5-1 with TRBJ2-5, with 12 bases fitting TRBD2. The ends lost 6 bases at V and 9 bases at J; junction bases unmatched: 9. Germline V gene sequence: CDR1 SGHRS, CDR2 YFSETQ. The CDR3 loop spans 14 amino acids. Filled out from reference TRBV5-1 and TRBJ2-5, the complete variable domain reads KAGVTQTPRYLIKTRGQQVTLSCSPISGHRSVSWYQQTPGQGLQFLFEYFSETQRNKGNFPGRFSGRQFSNSRSEMNVSTLELGDSALYLCASMRTSGTGAQYFGPGTRLLVL.

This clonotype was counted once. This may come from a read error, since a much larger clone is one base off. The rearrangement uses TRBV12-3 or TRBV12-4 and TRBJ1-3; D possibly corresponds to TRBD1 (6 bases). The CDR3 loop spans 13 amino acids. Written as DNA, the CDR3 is TGTGCCAGCGGCAGGGGCGCGGGAAGCACCATATATTTT. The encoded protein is CASGRGAGSTIYF.

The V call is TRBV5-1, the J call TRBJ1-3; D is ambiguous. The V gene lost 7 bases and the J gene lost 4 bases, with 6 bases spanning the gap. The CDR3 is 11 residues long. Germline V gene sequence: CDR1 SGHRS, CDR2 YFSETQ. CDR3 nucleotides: TGCGCCAGCCGGGTAGGAAACACCATATATTTT. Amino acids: CASRVGNTIYF.

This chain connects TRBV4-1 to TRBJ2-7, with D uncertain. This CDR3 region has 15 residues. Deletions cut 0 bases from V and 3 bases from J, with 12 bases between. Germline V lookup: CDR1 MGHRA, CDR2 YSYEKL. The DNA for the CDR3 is TGCGCCAGCAGCCAAGACCGTACCTCTTTCTACGAGCAGTACTTC. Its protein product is CASSQDRTSFYEQYF.

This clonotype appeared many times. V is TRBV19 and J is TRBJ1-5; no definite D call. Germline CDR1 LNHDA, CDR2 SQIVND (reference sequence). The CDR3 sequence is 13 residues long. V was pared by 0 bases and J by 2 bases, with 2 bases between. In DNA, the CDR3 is TGTGCCAGTAGTATAGACGGCAATCAGCCCCAGCATTTT. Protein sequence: CASSIDGNQPQHF.

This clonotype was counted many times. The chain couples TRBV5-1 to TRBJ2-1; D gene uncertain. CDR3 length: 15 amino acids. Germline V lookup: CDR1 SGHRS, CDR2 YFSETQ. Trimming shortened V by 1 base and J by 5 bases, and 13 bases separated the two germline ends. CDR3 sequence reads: CASSLYTGADNEQFF. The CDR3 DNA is TGCGCCAGCAGCTTGTATACCGGAGCTGACAATGAGCAGTTCTTC.

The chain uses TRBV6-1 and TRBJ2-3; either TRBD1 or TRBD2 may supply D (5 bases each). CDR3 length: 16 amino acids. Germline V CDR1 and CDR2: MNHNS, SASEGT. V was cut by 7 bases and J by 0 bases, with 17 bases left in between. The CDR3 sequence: CASTGRGSPSTDTQYF. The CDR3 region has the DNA TGTGCCAGCACGGGGCGTGGGAGCCCAAGCACAGATACGCAGTATTTT.

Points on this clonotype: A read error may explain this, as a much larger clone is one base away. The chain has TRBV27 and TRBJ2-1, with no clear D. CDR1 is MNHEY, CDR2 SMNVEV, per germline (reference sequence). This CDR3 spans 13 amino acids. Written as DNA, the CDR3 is TGTGCCCGCAGTTCGCCGCCCTTGAATGAGCAGTTCTTC. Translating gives CARSSPPLNEQFF.

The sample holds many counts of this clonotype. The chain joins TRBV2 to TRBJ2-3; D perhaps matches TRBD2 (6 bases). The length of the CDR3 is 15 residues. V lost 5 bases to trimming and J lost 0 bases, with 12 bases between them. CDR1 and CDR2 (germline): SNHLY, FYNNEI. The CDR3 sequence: CASSRWEVSTDTQYF. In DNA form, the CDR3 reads TGTGCCAGCAGTAGATGGGAGGTGAGCACAGATACGCAGTATTTT. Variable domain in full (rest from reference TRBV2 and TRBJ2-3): EPEVTQTPSHQVTQMGQEVILRCVPISNHLYFYWYRQILGQKVEFLVSFYNNEISEKSEIFDDQFSVERPDGSNFTLKIRSTKLEDSAMYFCASSRWEVSTDTQYFGPGTRLTVL.

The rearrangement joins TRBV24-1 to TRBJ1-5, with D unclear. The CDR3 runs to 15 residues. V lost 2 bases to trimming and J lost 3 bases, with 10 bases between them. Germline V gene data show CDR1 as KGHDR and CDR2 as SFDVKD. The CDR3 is CATSDSSYTNQPQHF. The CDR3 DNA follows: TGTGCCACCAGTGATTCTTCATACACCAATCAGCCCCAGCATTTT.

CDR3 protein: CASSPSQGKGMNTEAFF. The CDR3 DNA sequence: TGTGCCAGCAGTCCATCTCAGGGAAAGGGGATGAACACTGAAGCTTTCTTT. The gene calls are TRBV12-3 or TRBV12-4 and TRBJ1-1, with a weak D call TRBD1 (5 bases). CDR3 length: 17 amino acids. Trimming removed 5 bases from V and 0 bases from J, with 19 bases in between.

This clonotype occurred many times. DNA of the CDR3: TGTGCCAGCAGTGAAGCTGGTAGGTGGGATCGAGGATGGACAGATACGCAGTATTTT. This sequence encodes CASSEAGRWDRGWTDTQYF. The V and J genes are TRBV25-1 and TRBJ2-3; D gene uncertain. There are 19 residues in the CDR3. Trimming shortened V by 2 bases and J by 3 bases, and 24 bases separated the two germline ends. CDR1 MGHDK and CDR2 SYGVNS come from the germline V gene.

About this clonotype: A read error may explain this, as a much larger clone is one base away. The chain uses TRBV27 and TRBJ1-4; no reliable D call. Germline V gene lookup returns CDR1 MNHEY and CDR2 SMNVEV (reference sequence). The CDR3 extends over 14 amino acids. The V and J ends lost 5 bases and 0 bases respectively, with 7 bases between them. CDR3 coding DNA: TGTGCCAGCAGTCCGGAAGCAACTAATGAAAAACTGTTTTTT. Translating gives CASSPEATNEKLFF.

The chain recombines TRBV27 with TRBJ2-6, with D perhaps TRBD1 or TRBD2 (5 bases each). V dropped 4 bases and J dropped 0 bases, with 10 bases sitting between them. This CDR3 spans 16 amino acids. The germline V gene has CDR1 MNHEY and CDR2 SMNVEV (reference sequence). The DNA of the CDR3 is TGTGCCAGCAGTTCGGGACGGCTCTCTGGGGCCAACGTCCTGACTTTC. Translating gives CASSSGRLSGANVLTF.

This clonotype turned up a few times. CDR3 DNA sequence: TGTGCCAGCAGTGAGGGGAAGAGTGGTTTTGCTGAAGCTTTCTTT. It encodes CASSEGKSGFAEAFF. This rearrangement joins TRBV27 to TRBJ1-1; TRBD1 is a possible D gene (5 bases). This CDR3 has 15 residues. Looked up from germline, CDR1 is MNHEY and CDR2 is SMNVEV (reference sequence). The V and J ends lost 5 bases and 6 bases respectively, with 19 bases between them.

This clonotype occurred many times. CDR3 DNA: TGTGCCAGCAGCGGACAGGTTACGGGGATCAGCAATCAGCCCCAGCATTTT. It translates to CASSGQVTGISNQPQHF. The gene calls are TRBV6-1 and TRBJ1-5, with TRBD1 matching 7 bases. The junction had 12 bases not matched to a gene; V was cut back by 6 bases and J by 1 base. The CDR3 has 17 amino acids. Looked up from germline, CDR1 is MNHNS and CDR2 is SASEGT.

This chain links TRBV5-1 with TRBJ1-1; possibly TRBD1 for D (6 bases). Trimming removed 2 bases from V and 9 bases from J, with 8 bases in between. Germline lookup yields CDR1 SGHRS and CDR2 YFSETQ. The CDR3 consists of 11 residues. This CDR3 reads CASSLTGKAFF. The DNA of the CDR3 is TGCGCCAGCAGCTTAACAGGGAAAGCTTTCTTT.

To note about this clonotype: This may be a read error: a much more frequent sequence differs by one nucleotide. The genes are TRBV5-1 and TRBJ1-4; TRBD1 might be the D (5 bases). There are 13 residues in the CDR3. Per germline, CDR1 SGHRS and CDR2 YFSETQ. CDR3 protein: CASSDGGDEKLSF. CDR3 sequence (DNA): TGCGCCAGCAGCGACGGGGGGGATGAAAAACTGTCTTTT.

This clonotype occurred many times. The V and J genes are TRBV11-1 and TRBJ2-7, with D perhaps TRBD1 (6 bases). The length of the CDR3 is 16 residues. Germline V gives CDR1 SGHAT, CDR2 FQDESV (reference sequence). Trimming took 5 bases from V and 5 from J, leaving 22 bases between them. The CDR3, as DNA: TGTGCCAGCAGCCTAGAACTCCCGCGCAGGGGTCACGAGCAGTACTTC. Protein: CASSLELPRRGHEQYF.

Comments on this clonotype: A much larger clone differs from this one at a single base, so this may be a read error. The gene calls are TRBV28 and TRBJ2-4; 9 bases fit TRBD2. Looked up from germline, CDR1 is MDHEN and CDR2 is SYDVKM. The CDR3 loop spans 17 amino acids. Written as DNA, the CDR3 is TGTGCCAACAGTTTAATGTATAGCGGGGGAGCCAAAAACATTCAGTACTTC. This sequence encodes CANSLMYSGGAKNIQYF.

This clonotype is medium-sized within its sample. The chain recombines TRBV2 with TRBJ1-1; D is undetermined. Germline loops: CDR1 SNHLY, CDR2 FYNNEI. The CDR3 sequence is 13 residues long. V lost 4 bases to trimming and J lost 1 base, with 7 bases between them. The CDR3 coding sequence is TGTGCCAGCAGTGTTTGGGGGAACACTGAAGCTTTCTTT. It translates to CASSVWGNTEAFF.

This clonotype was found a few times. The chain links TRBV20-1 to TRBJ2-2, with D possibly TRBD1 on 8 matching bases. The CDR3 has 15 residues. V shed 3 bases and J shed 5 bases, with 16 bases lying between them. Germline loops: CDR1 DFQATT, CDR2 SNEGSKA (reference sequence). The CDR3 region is CSARAAGTGTGELFF. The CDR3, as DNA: TGCAGTGCTAGGGCAGCGGGGACAGGAACCGGGGAGCTGTTTTTT.

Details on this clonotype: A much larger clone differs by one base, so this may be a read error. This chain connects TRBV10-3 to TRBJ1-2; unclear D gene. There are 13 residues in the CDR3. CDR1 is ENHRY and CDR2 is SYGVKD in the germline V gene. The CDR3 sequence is CAISEGENYGNTF. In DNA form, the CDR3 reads TGTGCCATCAGTGAGGGGGAGAACTATGGCAACACCTTC.

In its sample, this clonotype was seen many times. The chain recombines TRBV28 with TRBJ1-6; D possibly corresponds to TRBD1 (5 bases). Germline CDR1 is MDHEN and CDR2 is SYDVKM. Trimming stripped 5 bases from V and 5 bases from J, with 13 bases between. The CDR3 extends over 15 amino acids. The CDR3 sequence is CASSPGAPNNSPLHF. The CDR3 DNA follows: TGTGCCAGCAGTCCTGGGGCACCGAATAATTCACCCCTCCACTTT.

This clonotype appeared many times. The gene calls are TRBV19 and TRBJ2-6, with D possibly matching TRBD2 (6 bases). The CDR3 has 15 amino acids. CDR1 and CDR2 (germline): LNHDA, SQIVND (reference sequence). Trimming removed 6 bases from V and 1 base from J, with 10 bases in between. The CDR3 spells CASSNRGSGANVLTF. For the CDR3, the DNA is TGTGCCAGTAGCAACCGGGGGTCTGGGGCCAACGTCCTGACTTTC.

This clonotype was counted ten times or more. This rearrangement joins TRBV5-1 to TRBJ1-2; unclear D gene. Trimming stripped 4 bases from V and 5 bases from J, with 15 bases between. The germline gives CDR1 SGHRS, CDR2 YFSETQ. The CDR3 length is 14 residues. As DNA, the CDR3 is TGCGCCAGCAGCCTGGGAAACAGTAGATATGGCTACACCTTC. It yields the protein CASSLGNSRYGYTF.